This T cell receptor beta chain was captured in a study of blood T cell repertoires in COVID-19. Participants came from some 23 US areas, aged roughly 18 to 89 years. Self-reported history from a screening survey and questionnaire set each donor's cohort. Trimming shortened V by 1 base and J by 3 bases, and 4 bases separated the two germline ends. The germline CDR1 and CDR2 sequences are MNHEY and SVGAGI. The CDR3 has 13 residues. Methods used by the authors: By means of reference gene primer amplification, nucleated cell counts were estimated. Here immunoSEQ multiplex PCR was the method, and the copy in TCRdb shows in-frame clones only, minus some. V and J calls and clone size are as listed in that table; D and trimming were resolved from the DNA. The sample carries 300,000 to 350,000 clones, more than 90% recorded once.

Sequences were obtained from PBMCs or T cells enriched from blood (not recorded which). This chain uses TRBV6-5 with TRBJ1-5, with D hard to call. The sequence was obtained from a woman in her twenties or thirties who had been exposed to COVID-19. CDR3 amino acids: CASSYLANQPQHF. The CDR3 region has the DNA TGTGCCAGCAGTTACTTAGCCAATCAGCCCCAGCATTTT.